The source of this TCR beta chain is a study of T cell changes during pregnancy in multiple sclerosis. The data were produced by immunoSEQ multiplex PCR, yet TCRdb's version contains in-frame clones alone and is incomplete. The table records 70,000 to 80,000 clones, approximately 94% of them present only once. Germline CDR1 and CDR2: SEHNR and FQNEAQ (reference sequence). The CDR3 loop spans 16 amino acids. V was clipped by 4 bases and J by 0 bases, with 12 bases between them. The specimen comprised peripheral blood, sampled in the third trimester of pregnancy. This TCR was recovered from a female donor with multiple sclerosis, enrolled in a pregnancy study. The chain recombines TRBV7-9 with TRBJ1-4; weak D call: TRBD1 (6 bases). DNA of the CDR3: TGTGCCAGCAGCTACAGAGGGGGGGCAACTAATGAAAAACTGTTTTTT. Translation gives CASSYRGGATNEKLFF.